One and the same sample provided the 10 T cell receptor beta chains below, sequenced in a study of T cell responses to AZD1222 COVID-19 vaccine. Profiled with immunoSEQ multiplex PCR; TCRdb holds only in-frame clones, not every one. Among more than 90,000 clones listed, around 84% were seen once. Specimen: peripheral blood, collected 28 days after the second AZD1222 dose. The receptors come from an adult who received the AZD1222 COVID-19 vaccine.

The CDR3 loop reads CAWSRGGVTGELFF. The DNA of the CDR3 is TGTGCCTGGAGTAGGGGGGGAGTCACCGGGGAGCTGTTTTTT. This chain connects TRBV30 to TRBJ2-2, with a tentative D call TRBD2 (7 bases). Trimming removed 2 bases from V and 4 bases from J, with 11 bases in between. CDR3 length equals 14 residues. Per germline, CDR1 GTSNPN and CDR2 SVGIG (reference sequence).

DNA of the CDR3: TGTGCCAGCAGCTTAGCGGTTACCCTCACAGATACGCAGTATTTT. Encoded protein: CASSLAVTLTDTQYF. This sequence joins TRBV13 and TRBJ2-3; D is uncertain. Trimming took off 1 base at V and 2 bases at J, with 10 bases between the two ends. Looked up from germline, CDR1 is PRHDT and CDR2 is FYEKMQ (reference sequence). The CDR3 extends over 15 amino acids.

This sequence joins TRBV4-2 and TRBJ2-5, with 10 bases aligning to TRBD2. V shed 5 bases, J shed 4 bases, and the junction held 10 bases outside the gene matches. This CDR3 comprises 16 residues. CDR1 and CDR2 (germline): LGHNA, YNFKEQ. The CDR3 sequence: CASSVDSGRGLETQYF. In nucleotides, the CDR3 is TGTGCCAGCAGCGTAGACAGCGGGAGGGGCTTAGAGACCCAGTACTTC.

The rearrangement joins TRBV28 to TRBJ2-7; D gene uncertain. This CDR3 spans 14 amino acids. V was cut by 6 bases and J by 4 bases, with 16 bases left in between. Germline-derived CDR1 and CDR2 are MDHEN and SYDVKM. CDR3 nucleotides: TGTGCCAGCAGACCGCTCGCTGAAGGGTACGAGCAGTACTTC. Protein product: CASRPLAEGYEQYF.

The chain recombines TRBV5-5 with TRBJ1-2, with 12 bases aligning to TRBD1. Per the germline V gene, CDR1 is SGHKS and CDR2 is YYEKEE (reference sequence). V shed 10 bases and J 7 bases; nucleotides not matched to a gene: 11. This CDR3 contains 14 residues. The CDR3 coding sequence is TGTGCCCGCGGGGGTGGGACAGGGGGCTTTGGCTACACCTTC. It translates to CARGGGTGGFGYTF.

V is TRBV6-5 and J is TRBJ1-2; TRBD1 might be the D (5 bases). The CDR3 spans 13 residues. Germline CDR1 MNHEY, CDR2 SVGAGI. V was trimmed by 0 bases and J by 8 bases, leaving 10 bases between them. CDR3 amino acids: CASSYSPGYGYTF. CDR3 bases: TGTGCCAGCAGTTACTCGCCAGGGTACGGCTACACCTTC.

This chain's CDR3 is CASSPGRGGYHEQYF. The CDR3 coding sequence is TGTGCCAGCAGCCCAGGGAGGGGGGGCTACCACGAGCAGTACTTC. The chain uses TRBV13 and TRBJ2-7; perhaps TRBD2 as D (7 bases). The CDR3 contains 15 residues. The germline V gene encodes CDR1 PRHDT and CDR2 FYEKMQ (reference sequence). Trimming cost V 5 bases and J 5 bases, with 19 bases left between them.

This chain connects TRBV27 to TRBJ2-7, with D perhaps TRBD2 (7 bases). The CDR3 runs 14 residues. Per germline, CDR1 MNHEY and CDR2 SMNVEV (reference sequence). The V gene lost 8 bases and the J gene lost 3 bases, with 17 bases spanning the gap. The CDR3 loop is CASAMGGPHYEQYF. CDR3 DNA: TGTGCCAGCGCAATGGGGGGGCCCCACTACGAGCAGTACTTC.

The chain combines TRBV24-1 with TRBJ2-1; D is unresolved. Germline V gene data show CDR1 as KGHDR and CDR2 as SFDVKD. V lost 1 base, J lost 3 bases, and 9 bases lay in between. CDR3 length: 15 amino acids. CDR3 sequence reads: CATSDFGQDYNEQFF. DNA for the CDR3: TGTGCCACCAGTGATTTCGGTCAGGACTACAATGAGCAGTTCTTC.

This chain joins TRBV6-6 and TRBJ1-6; 11 bases line up with TRBD1. The V gene end was trimmed by 2 bases and the J gene end by 10 bases; junction bases not matched to a gene: 4. Germline V gene sequence: CDR1 MNHNY, CDR2 SVGAGI (reference sequence). The CDR3 contains 15 residues. CDR3 in DNA: TGTGCCAGCAGTTACGAGGGACAGGGGGTATCACCCCTCCACTTT. It codes for CASSYEGQGVSPLHF.